This TCR beta chain was obtained from a study of CD8+CD57+ T cells in acquired aplastic anemia. Across the study: Average DNA yield from sorted CD4+ and CD8+ cells was about 3.2 ug. The study's findings and limits: Some 28 CD8+ CDR3 sequences occurred in both the patients and the controls.

TCR beta VDJ combinations and CDR3 sequences were profiled from genomic DNA. TCRdb redid the calling of the reads with MiXCR, one entry per CDR3 protein. The table has 200,000 to 250,000 distinct CDR3 sequences, 65% seen once; the top ten hold about three fifths. For this clonotype: Its specificity is not known.

Patients who underwent sequencing had shown CD8+CD57+ cell expansion by flow cytometry. Sampling of blood occurred while the patients had still received no therapy. Germline V gene data show CDR1 as SEHNR and CDR2 as FQNEAQ (reference sequence). The CDR3 has 13 residues. V was pared by 5 bases and J by 5 bases, with 12 bases between. The sample was sorted CD4+, CD8+, or CD8+CD57+ T cells (not recorded which) from PBMCs. The V gene is TRBV7-9, the J gene TRBJ1-1, with D hard to call. The TCR originated in a human donor with aplastic anemia. The CDR3 reads CASSAESVTEAFF. In DNA, the CDR3 is TGTGCCAGCAGCGCTGAGTCCGTTACTGAAGCTTTCTTT.